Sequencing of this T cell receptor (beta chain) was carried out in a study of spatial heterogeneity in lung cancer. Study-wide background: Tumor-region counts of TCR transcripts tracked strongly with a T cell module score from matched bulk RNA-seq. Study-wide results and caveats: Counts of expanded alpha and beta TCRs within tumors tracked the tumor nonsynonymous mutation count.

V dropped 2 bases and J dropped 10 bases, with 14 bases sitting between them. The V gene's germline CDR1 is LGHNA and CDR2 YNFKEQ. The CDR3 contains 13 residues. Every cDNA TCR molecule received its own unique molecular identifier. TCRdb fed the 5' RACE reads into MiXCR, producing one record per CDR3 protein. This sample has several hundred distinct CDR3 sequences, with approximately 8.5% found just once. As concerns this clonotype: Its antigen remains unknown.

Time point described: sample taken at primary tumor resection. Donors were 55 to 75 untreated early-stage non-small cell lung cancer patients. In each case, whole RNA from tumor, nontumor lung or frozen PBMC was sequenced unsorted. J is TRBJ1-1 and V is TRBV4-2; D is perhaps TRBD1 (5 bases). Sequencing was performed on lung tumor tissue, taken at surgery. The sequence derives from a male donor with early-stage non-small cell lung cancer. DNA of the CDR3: TGTGCCAGCAGCCAAACACGGGACGTCCGAGCTTTCTTT. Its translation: CASSQTRDVRAFF.